These 15 T cell receptor beta chains originate from one sample sequenced in a study of T cells after yellow fever vaccination. TCRdb reanalysed the 5' RACE reads using MiXCR and keeps one entry per CDR3 protein. The sample includes approximately 330,000 distinct CDR3 sequences, approximately 4% of them seen just once. Sequences were derived from PBMCs, sampled 5 days after the yellow fever booster vaccination. The receptors derive from a man in his late teens or twenties who received the YFV17D yellow fever vaccine.

The chain combines TRBV6-1 with TRBJ2-7; 7 bases match TRBD1. The germline V gene encodes CDR1 MNHNS and CDR2 SASEGT. V gave up 4 bases and J gave up 6 bases; unmatched junction bases: 6. The CDR3 is made up of 13 amino acids. The CDR3 sequence is CASSAATGSEQYF. DNA for the CDR3: TGTGCCAGCAGTGCAGCGACAGGGTCCGAGCAGTACTTC.

This clonotype was seen ten or more times. The chain is built from TRBV7-2 and TRBJ2-7; D is undetermined. Germline CDR1 reads SGHTA; CDR2 reads FQGNSA. Trimming took off 2 bases at V and 0 bases at J, with 8 bases between the two ends. The CDR3 loop spans 14 amino acids. The CDR3 region is CASSLRVFSYEQYF. CDR3 DNA: TGTGCCAGCAGCTTACGGGTATTCTCCTACGAGCAGTACTTC.

This clonotype was seen only a few times. Here the CDR3 reads CSATRDKLNNEQFF. For the CDR3, the DNA is TGCAGTGCAACCCGGGACAAGCTTAACAATGAGCAGTTCTTC. V and J are TRBV20-1 and TRBJ2-1; tentative D call: TRBD1 (6 bases). The CDR3 runs to 14 residues. V was shortened by 6 bases and J by 5 bases, with 17 bases between the two germline ends. Germline V gene data show CDR1 as DFQATT and CDR2 as SNEGSKA (reference sequence).

By share of the sample, this clonotype is medium-sized. V and J are TRBV9 and TRBJ1-1, with no clear D. V lost 0 bases, J lost 4 bases, and 7 bases lay in between. Germline loops: CDR1 SGDLS, CDR2 YYNGEE. This CDR3 region has 13 residues. CDR3 region: CASSVGTGTEAFF. CDR3 bases: TGTGCCAGCAGCGTAGGGACGGGCACTGAAGCTTTCTTT. Full variable domain (remainder filled in from reference TRBV9 and TRBJ1-1): DSGVTQTPKHLITATGQRVTLRCSPRSGDLSVYWYQQSLDQGLQFLIQYYNGEERAKGNILERFSAQQFPDLHSELNLSSLELGDSALYFCASSVGTGTEAFFGQGTRLTVV.

The rearrangement uses TRBV27 and TRBJ2-2; D tentatively reads TRBD1 or TRBD2 (5 bases each). Deletions cut 10 bases from V and 7 bases from J, with 13 bases between. Germline CDR1 reads MNHEY; CDR2 reads SMNVEV (reference sequence). The CDR3 is 12 amino acids. The CDR3 sequence is CATGWGFGELFF. Here the CDR3 DNA reads TGTGCCACCGGTTGGGGGTTCGGGGAGCTGTTTTTT.

This clonotype was picked up many times. V is TRBV5-1 and J is TRBJ1-1; D unclear. The CDR3 runs 13 residues. Germline V gene data show CDR1 as SGHRS and CDR2 as YFSETQ. V lost 1 base and J 1 base, leaving 5 bases between the germline ends. The DNA for the CDR3 is TGCGCCAGCAGCTTGATGGAGAACACTGAAGCTTTCTTT. Encoded protein: CASSLMENTEAFF.

This clonotype occurred a few times. This chain joins TRBV6-9 and TRBJ2-5; 13 bases match TRBD2. CDR3 length equals 18 residues. V dropped 6 bases and J dropped 1; count of bases not matched to a gene: 11. Germline values: CDR1 MNHGY, CDR2 SVAAGI. The CDR3 reads CASSPRTSGGEPQETQYF. Written as DNA, the CDR3 is TGTGCCAGCAGCCCGCGGACTAGCGGGGGAGAGCCCCAAGAGACCCAGTACTTC.

This clonotype was counted between two and nine times. DNA of the CDR3: TGTGCCAGCTCACCGGGCAGCGGAGGTGAGCAGTACGTC. It encodes CASSPGSGGEQYV. The chain has TRBV18 and TRBJ2-7, with D possibly matching TRBD2 (5 bases). V lost 3 bases and J 7 bases, leaving 13 bases between the germline ends. The germline V gene encodes CDR1 KGHSH and CDR2 LQKENI. The CDR3 runs to 13 residues.

This clonotype was seen repeatedly, ten times or more. The V call is TRBV7-2, the J call TRBJ2-1; TRBD2 aligns across 8 bases. This CDR3 has 15 residues. V lost 8 bases to trimming and J lost 4 bases; unmatched junction nucleotides: 10. The germline gives CDR1 SGHTA, CDR2 FQGNSA. The chain's CDR3 is CASASGGAAYNEQFF. DNA of the CDR3: TGTGCCAGCGCTTCGGGGGGGGCGGCGTACAATGAGCAGTTCTTC.

This clonotype appeared many times. The J gene is TRBJ1-1, the V gene TRBV4-1; 8 bases agree with TRBD1. Germline V gene sequence: CDR1 MGHRA, CDR2 YSYEKL. V was pared by 3 bases and J by 7 bases, with 1 base of the junction left unmatched. CDR3 length equals 12 residues. CDR3 sequence: CASSQTGVEAFF. The DNA for the CDR3 is TGCGCCAGCAGCCAGACAGGGGTTGAAGCTTTCTTT.

The chain joins TRBV12-3 or TRBV12-4 to TRBJ1-1, with D uncertain. This CDR3 is built from 14 residues. V was trimmed by 4 bases and J by 3 bases, leaving 12 bases between them. As DNA, the CDR3 is TGTGCCAGCAGTTGGACCGGGAGGGACACTGAAGCTTTCTTT. It codes for CASSWTGRDTEAFF.

This clonotype was recorded at least ten times. The chain employs TRBV15 and TRBJ1-2, with D hard to call. V was pared by 6 bases and J by 2 bases, with 7 bases between. The CDR3 sequence is 12 residues long. Germline CDR1 and CDR2: LNHNV and YYDKDF (reference sequence). CDR3 coding DNA: TGTGCCACCAGTGCACCGAACTATGGCTACACCTTC. Protein product: CATSAPNYGYTF.

The table lists this clonotype with many counts. The rearrangement links TRBV5-1 to TRBJ2-5; the D gene is possibly TRBD2 (6 bases). CDR1 SGHRS and CDR2 YFSETQ come from the germline V gene. V was shortened by 1 base and J by 3 bases, with 7 bases between the two germline ends. The CDR3 is 13 amino acids. The CDR3 DNA reads as TGCGCCAGCAGCTTGACGGGGGAAGAGACCCAGTACTTC. The encoded protein is CASSLTGEETQYF.

This chain uses TRBV6-2 or TRBV6-3 with TRBJ2-3; weak D call: TRBD2 (6 bases). This CDR3 is 11 amino acids long. The germline CDR1 and CDR2 sequences are MNHEY and SVGEGT. Trimming removed 5 bases at V and 9 bases at J, with 9 bases between. The CDR3 here is CASSTAGTQYF. CDR3 bases: TGTGCCAGCAGTACGGCGGGGACGCAGTATTTT.

This clonotype was counted many times. V usage is TRBV6-2 or TRBV6-3 and J usage is TRBJ2-5, with D possibly TRBD1 on 5 matching bases. Germline-derived CDR1 and CDR2 are MNHEY and SVGEGT. Trimming took 6 bases from V and 0 from J, leaving 11 bases between them. This CDR3 is 14 amino acids long. CDR3 nucleotide sequence: TGTGCCAGCAGATTCCGACAGAACCAAGAGACCCAGTACTTC. Residues: CASRFRQNQETQYF.